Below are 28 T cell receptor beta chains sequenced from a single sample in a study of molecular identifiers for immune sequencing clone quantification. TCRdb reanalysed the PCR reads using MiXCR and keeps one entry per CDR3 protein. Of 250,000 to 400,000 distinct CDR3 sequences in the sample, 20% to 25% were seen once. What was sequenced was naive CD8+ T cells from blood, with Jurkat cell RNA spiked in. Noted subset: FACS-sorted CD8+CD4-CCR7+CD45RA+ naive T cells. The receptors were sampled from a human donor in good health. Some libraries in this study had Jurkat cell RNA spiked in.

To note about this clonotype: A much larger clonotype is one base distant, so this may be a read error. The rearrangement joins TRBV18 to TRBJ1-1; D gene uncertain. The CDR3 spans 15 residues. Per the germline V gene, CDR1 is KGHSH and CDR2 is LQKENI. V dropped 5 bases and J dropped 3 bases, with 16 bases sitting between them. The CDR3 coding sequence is TGTGCCAGCTCAAAAGGCCCCCTCTGGGACACTGAAGCTTTCTTT. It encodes CASSKGPLWDTEAFF.

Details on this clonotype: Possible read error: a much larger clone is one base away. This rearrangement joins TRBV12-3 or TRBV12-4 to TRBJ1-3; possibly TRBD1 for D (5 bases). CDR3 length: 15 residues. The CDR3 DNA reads TGTGCCAACAGTTTAACGGCAGGGCCTGGAAACACCATATATTTT. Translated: CANSLTAGPGNTIYF.

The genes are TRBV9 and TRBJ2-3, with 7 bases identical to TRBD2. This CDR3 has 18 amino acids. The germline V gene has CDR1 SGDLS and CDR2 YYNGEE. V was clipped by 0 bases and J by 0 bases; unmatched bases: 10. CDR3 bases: TGTGCCAGCAGCGTAGAGTCCCAGCGGGGTATCAGCACAGATACGCAGTATTTT. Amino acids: CASSVESQRGISTDTQYF.

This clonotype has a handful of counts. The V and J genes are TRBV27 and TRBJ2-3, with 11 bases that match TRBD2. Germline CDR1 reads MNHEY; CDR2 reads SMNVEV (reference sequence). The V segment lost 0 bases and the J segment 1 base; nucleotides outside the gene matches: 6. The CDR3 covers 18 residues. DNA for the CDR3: TGTGCCAGCAGTTTATCGGTTATGGGACTAGCGGGCACAGATACGCAGTATTTT. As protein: CASSLSVMGLAGTDTQYF.

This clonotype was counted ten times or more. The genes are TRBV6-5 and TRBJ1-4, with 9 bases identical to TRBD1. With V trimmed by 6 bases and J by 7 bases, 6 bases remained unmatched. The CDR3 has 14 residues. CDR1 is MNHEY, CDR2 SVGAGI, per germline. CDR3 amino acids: CASRIGQGPEKLFF. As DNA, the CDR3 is TGTGCCAGCAGGATAGGACAGGGGCCTGAAAAACTGTTTTTT.

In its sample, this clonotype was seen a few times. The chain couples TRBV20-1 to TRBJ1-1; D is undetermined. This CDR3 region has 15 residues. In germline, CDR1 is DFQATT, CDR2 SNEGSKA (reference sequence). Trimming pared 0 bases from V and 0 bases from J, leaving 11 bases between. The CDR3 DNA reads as TGCAGTGCTAGAGATACAGTAGGGTTGAACACTGAAGCTTTCTTT. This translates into CSARDTVGLNTEAFF.

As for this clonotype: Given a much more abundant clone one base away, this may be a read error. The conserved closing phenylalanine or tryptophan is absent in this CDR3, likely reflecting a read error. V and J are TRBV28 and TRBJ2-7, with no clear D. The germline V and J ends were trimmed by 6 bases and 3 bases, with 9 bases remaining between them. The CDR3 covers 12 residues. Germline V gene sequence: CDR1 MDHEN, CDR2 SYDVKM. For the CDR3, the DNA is TGTGCCAGCAGCCACACCTACTACGAGCAGTACTCC. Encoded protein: CASSHTYYEQYS.

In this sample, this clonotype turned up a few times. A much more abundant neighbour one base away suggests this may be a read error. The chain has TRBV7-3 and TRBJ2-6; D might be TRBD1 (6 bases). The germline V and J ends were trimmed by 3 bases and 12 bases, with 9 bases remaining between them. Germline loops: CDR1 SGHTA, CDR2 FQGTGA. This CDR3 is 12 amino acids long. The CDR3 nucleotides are TGTGCCAGCAGCTTCCAACAGGGCGTCCTGACTTTC. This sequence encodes CASSFQQGVLTF.

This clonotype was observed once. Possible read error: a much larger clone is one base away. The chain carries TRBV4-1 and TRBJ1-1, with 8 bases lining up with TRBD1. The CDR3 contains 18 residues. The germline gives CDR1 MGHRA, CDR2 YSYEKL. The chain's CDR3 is CASSQDPPDRAGGTEALF. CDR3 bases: TGCGCCAGCAGCCAAGATCCCCCGGACAGGGCGGGAGGCACTGAAGCTCTCTTT.

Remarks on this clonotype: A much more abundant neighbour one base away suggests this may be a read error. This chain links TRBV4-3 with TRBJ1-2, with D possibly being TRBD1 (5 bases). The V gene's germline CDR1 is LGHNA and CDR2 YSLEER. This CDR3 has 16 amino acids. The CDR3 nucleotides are TGCGTCAGCAGCCAAGATGTTTCGGGGCAGGGTTATGGCTACACCTTC. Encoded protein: CVSSQDVSGQGYGYTF.

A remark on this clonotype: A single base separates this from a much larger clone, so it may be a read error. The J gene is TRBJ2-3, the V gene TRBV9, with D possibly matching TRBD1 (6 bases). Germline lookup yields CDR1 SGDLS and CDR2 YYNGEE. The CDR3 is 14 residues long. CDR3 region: CVSSAGQTGDTQYF. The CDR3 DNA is TGTGTCAGCAGCGCCGGACAGACTGGTGATACGCAGTATTTT.

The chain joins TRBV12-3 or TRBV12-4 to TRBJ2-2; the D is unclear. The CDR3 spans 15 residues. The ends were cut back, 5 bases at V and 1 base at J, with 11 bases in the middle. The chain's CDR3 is CASSLPSMNTGELFF. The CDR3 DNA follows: TGTGCCAGCAGTCTGCCCTCGATGAACACCGGGGAGCTGTTTTTT.

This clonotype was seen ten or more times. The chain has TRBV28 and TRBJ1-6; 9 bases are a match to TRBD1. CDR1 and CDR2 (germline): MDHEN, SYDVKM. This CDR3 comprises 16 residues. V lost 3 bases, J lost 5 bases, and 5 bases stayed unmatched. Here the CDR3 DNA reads TGTGCCAGCAGTTTGGGGACAGGGAGGAATAATTCACCCCTCCACTTT. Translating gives CASSLGTGRNNSPLHF.

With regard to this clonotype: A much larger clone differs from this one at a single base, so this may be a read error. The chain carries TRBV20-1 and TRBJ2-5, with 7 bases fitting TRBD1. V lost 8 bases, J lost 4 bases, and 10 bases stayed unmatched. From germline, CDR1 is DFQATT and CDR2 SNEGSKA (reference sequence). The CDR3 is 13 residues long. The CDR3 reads CSTTKTGSETQYF. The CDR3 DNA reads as TGCAGTACTACGAAGACAGGGTCAGAGACCCAGTACTTC.

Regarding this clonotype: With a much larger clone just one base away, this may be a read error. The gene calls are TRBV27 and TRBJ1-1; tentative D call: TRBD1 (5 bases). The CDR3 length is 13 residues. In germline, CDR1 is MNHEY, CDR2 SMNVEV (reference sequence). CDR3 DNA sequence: TGTGCCAGTAGTAAGGGGATTTCGCCTGAAGCTCTCTTT. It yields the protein CASSKGISPEALF.

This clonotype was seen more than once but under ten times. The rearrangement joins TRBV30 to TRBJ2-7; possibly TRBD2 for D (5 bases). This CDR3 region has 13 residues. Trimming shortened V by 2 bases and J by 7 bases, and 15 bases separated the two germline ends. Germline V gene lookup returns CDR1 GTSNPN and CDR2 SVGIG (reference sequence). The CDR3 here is CAWSTTPRGEQYF. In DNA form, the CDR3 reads TGTGCCTGGAGTACTACTCCTCGAGGGGAGCAGTACTTC.

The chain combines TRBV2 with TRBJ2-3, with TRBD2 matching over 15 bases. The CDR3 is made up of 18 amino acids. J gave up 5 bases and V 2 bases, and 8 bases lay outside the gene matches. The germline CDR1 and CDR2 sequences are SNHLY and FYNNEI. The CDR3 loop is CASSELRTSGGGEDTQYF. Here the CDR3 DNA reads TGTGCCAGCAGTGAACTACGGACTAGCGGGGGGGGGGAAGATACGCAGTATTTT.

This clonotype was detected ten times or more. As DNA, the CDR3 is TGTGCCAGCAGCCACCAGAACACCGGGGAGCTGTTTTTT. Translation: CASSHQNTGELFF. This sequence joins TRBV3-1 and TRBJ2-2; no firm D call. This CDR3 spans 13 amino acids. Trimming pared 3 bases from V and 1 base from J, leaving 3 bases between. The germline gives CDR1 LGHDT, CDR2 YNNKEL (reference sequence).

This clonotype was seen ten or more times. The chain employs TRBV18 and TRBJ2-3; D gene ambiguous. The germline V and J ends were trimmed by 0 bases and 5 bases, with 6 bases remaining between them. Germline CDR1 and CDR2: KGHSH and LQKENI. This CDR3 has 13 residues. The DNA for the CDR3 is TGTGCCAGCTCACCACCGGGCGGAGATACGCAGTATTTT. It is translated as CASSPPGGDTQYF.

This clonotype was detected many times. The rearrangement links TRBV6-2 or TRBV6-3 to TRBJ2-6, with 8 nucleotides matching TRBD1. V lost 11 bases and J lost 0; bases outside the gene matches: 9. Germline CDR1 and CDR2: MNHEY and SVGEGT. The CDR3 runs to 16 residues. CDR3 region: CAGARDRPSGANVLTF. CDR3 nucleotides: TGTGCCGGGGCCCGGGACAGGCCCTCTGGGGCCAACGTCCTGACTTTC.

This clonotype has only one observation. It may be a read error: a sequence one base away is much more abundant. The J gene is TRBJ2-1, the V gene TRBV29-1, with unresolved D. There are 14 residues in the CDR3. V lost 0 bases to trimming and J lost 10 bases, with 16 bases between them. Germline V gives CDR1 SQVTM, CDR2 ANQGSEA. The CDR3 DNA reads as TGCAGCGTTGAAGAACGGGCCAAGGGCTACGAGCAGTTCTTC. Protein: CSVEERAKGYEQFF.

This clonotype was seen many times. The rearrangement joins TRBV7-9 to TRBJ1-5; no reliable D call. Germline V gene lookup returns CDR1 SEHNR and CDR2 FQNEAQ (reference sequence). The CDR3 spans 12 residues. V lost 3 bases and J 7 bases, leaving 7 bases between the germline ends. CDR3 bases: TGTGCCAGCAGCTTGTCGGAACAGCCCCAGCATTTT. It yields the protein CASSLSEQPQHF.

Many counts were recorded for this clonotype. CDR3 DNA sequence: TGTGCCAGCAGCCACCCCCGGTCCCCTCGCGGGAGTACAGATACGCAGTATTTT. Amino acids: CASSHPRSPRGSTDTQYF. V is TRBV7-9 and J is TRBJ2-3, with 7 bases that match TRBD2. The V gene's germline CDR1 is SEHNR and CDR2 FQNEAQ (reference sequence). V shed 5 bases, J shed 3 bases, and the junction held 17 bases outside the gene matches. The CDR3 covers 18 residues.

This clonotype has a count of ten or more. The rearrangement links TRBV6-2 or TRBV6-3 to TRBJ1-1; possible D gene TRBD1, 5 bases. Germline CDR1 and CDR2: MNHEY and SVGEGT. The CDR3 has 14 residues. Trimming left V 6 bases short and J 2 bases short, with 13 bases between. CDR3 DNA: TGTGCCAGCAGCCGGGACGGAAAAAACACTGAAGCTTTCTTT. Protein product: CASSRDGKNTEAFF.

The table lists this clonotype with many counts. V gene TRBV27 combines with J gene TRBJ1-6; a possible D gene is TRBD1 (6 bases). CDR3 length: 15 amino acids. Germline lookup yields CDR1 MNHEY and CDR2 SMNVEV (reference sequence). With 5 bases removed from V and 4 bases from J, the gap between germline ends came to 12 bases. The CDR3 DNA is TGTGCCAGCAGTCTCCAAACAGGGTATAATTCACCCCTCCACTTT. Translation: CASSLQTGYNSPLHF.

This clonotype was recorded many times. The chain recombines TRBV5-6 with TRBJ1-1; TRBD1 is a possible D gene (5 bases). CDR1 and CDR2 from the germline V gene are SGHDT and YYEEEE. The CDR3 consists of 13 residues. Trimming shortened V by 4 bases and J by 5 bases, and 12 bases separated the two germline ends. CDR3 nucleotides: TGTGCCAGCAGCCTGACAGCCGGTACTGAAGCTTTCTTT. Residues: CASSLTAGTEAFF.

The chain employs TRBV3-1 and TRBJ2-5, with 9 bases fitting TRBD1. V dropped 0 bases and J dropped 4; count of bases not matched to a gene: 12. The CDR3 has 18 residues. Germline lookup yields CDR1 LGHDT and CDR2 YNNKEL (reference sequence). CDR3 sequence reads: CASSQDGQGPREGETQYF. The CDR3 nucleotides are TGTGCCAGCAGCCAAGATGGACAGGGGCCAAGGGAAGGAGAGACCCAGTACTTC.

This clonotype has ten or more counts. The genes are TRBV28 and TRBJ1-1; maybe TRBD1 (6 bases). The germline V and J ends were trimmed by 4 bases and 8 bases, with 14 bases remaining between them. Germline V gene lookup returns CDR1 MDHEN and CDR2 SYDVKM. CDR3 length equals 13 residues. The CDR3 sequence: CASSSTPDREAFF. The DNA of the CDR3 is TGTGCCAGCAGTTCTACCCCCGACAGGGAAGCTTTCTTT.